Listed below are T cell receptor beta chains from one sample, sequenced in a study of CD8+ T cells in alopecia areata. Libraries were prepared by immunoSEQ multiplex PCR; TCRdb keeps only in-frame clonotypes and omits some of them. The sample shows 90,000 to 150,000 clones, 53% of them seen only once. The sample was CD4+ T cells sorted from blood, taken at week 4, from a patient treated with tofacitinib. The source is a human donor with alopecia areata. Both conserved end residues are part of each CDR3. The order of the fields is V gene, J gene, clone size, D gene, CDR3 protein, CDR3 DNA. A D gene is named only where the DNA matches it firmly. Expanded clones are given a class, and other clones once, few, many or no size at all.

v_call: TRBV7-9
j_call: TRBJ1-2
clone_size: NA
d_call: TRBD1
cdr3_aa: CASSLVRDSGNGYTF
cdr3_nt: TGTGCCAGCAGCTTAGTTCGGGACAGCGGAAATGGCTACACCTTC

v_call: TRBV13
j_call: TRBJ2-7
clone_size: NA
d_call: NA
cdr3_aa: CASSSRRLEDKGYEQYF
cdr3_nt: TGTGCCAGCAGCTCCCGACGGTTGGAGGATAAAGGCTACGAGCAGTACTTC

v_call: TRBV4-1
j_call: TRBJ2-7
clone_size: NA
d_call: TRBD2
cdr3_aa: CASSQAITSGTITYEQYF
cdr3_nt: TGCGCCAGCAGCCAAGCGATCACTAGCGGGACGATAACCTACGAGCAGTACTTC

v_call: TRBV29-1
j_call: TRBJ1-2
clone_size: NA
d_call: NA
cdr3_aa: CSVEDRGWGGYTF
cdr3_nt: TGCAGCGTTGAAGACAGGGGATGGGGTGGCTACACCTTC

v_call: TRBV6-6
j_call: TRBJ2-6
clone_size: few
d_call: NA
cdr3_aa: CASARASGANVLTF
cdr3_nt: TGTGCCAGCGCCAGGGCCTCTGGGGCCAACGTCCTGACTTTC

v_call: TRBV4-1
j_call: TRBJ2-1
clone_size: NA
d_call: TRBD2
cdr3_aa: CASSQVLSTSANEQFF
cdr3_nt: TGCGCCAGCAGCCAAGTGCTCTCGACTAGCGCCAATGAGCAGTTCTTC

v_call: TRBV2
j_call: TRBJ2-3
clone_size: NA
d_call: TRBD1
cdr3_aa: CATQQGETDTQYF
cdr3_nt: TGTGCCACCCAGCAGGGGGAAACAGATACGCAGTATTTT

v_call: TRBV5-6
j_call: TRBJ1-2
clone_size: once
d_call: NA
cdr3_aa: CASRVRHFGYTF
cdr3_nt: TGTGCCAGCAGGGTCAGGCATTTTGGCTACACCTTC

v_call: TRBV29-1
j_call: TRBJ1-4
clone_size: NA
d_call: NA
cdr3_aa: CSVALTGATNEKLFF
cdr3_nt: TGCAGCGTGGCCCTTACCGGAGCAACTAATGAAAAACTGTTTTTT

v_call: TRBV5-4
j_call: TRBJ2-7
clone_size: few
d_call: TRBD1
cdr3_aa: CASSPSTGGLRFYEQYF
cdr3_nt: TGTGCCAGCAGCCCCTCAACAGGGGGCCTTCGATTCTACGAGCAGTACTTC

v_call: TRBV29-1
j_call: TRBJ2-7
clone_size: NA
d_call: NA
cdr3_aa: CSVAHAGTEAYEQYF
cdr3_nt: TGCAGCGTTGCCCATGCCGGGACCGAAGCCTACGAGCAGTACTTC

v_call: TRBV2
j_call: TRBJ2-2
clone_size: once
d_call: TRBD1
cdr3_aa: CASSRTGRTGELFF
cdr3_nt: TGTGCCAGCAGTAGGACAGGGAGGACCGGGGAGCTGTTTTTT

v_call: TRBV2
j_call: TRBJ1-2
clone_size: NA
d_call: NA
cdr3_aa: CATLRGARSYGYTF
cdr3_nt: TGTGCCACCCTCCGGGGGGCGAGGAGCTATGGCTACACCTTC

v_call: TRBV6-1
j_call: TRBJ1-5
clone_size: once
d_call: NA
cdr3_aa: CASSEVLGVGNQPQHF
cdr3_nt: TGTGCCAGCAGTGAAGTTCTAGGCGTAGGCAATCAGCCCCAGCATTTT

v_call: TRBV6-1
j_call: TRBJ2-3
clone_size: NA
d_call: NA
cdr3_aa: CASSERTKDTQYF
cdr3_nt: TGTGCCAGCAGTGAAAGGACTAAAGATACGCAGTATTTT

v_call: TRBV5-1
j_call: TRBJ2-7
clone_size: few
d_call: TRBD2
cdr3_aa: CASSILTSGSYEQYF
cdr3_nt: TGCGCCAGCAGCATCTTGACTAGCGGGAGCTACGAGCAGTACTTC

v_call: TRBV6-1
j_call: TRBJ2-4
clone_size: NA
d_call: NA
cdr3_aa: CASSEALTRKGDIQYF
cdr3_nt: TGTGCCAGCAGTGAAGCCCTCACTAGGAAGGGGGACATTCAGTACTTC

v_call: TRBV6-5
j_call: TRBJ1-2
clone_size: NA
d_call: NA
cdr3_aa: CASSYRAGYGYTF
cdr3_nt: TGTGCCAGCAGTTACAGGGCAGGTTATGGCTACACCTTC

v_call: TRBV7-9
j_call: TRBJ2-1
clone_size: few
d_call: TRBD2
cdr3_aa: CASSRGLATNEQFF
cdr3_nt: TGTGCCAGCAGTCGCGGACTAGCGACGAATGAGCAGTTCTTC

v_call: TRBV29-1
j_call: TRBJ1-1
clone_size: NA
d_call: NA
cdr3_aa: CSVEFVRVSEAFF
cdr3_nt: TGCAGCGTTGAATTTGTCAGGGTCTCTGAAGCTTTCTTT

v_call: TRBV29-1
j_call: TRBJ1-2
clone_size: few
d_call: NA
cdr3_aa: CSVEDGIGYTF
cdr3_nt: TGCAGCGTTGAAGATGGCATCGGCTACACCTTC

v_call: TRBV11-2
j_call: TRBJ2-1
clone_size: once
d_call: NA
cdr3_aa: CASSRGGRSYNEQFF
cdr3_nt: TGTGCCAGCAGCAGAGGGGGGCGCTCCTACAATGAGCAGTTCTTC

v_call: TRBV19
j_call: TRBJ1-2
clone_size: few
d_call: TRBD1
cdr3_aa: CASTSTGGANYGYTF
cdr3_nt: TGTGCCAGTACCTCTACAGGGGGTGCTAACTATGGCTACACCTTC

v_call: TRBV6-1
j_call: TRBJ1-1
clone_size: NA
d_call: NA
cdr3_aa: CASKVNTEAFF
cdr3_nt: TGTGCCAGCAAGGTGAACACTGAAGCTTTCTTT

v_call: TRBV29-1
j_call: TRBJ1-4
clone_size: few
d_call: TRBD1
cdr3_aa: CSVRQGNEKLFF
cdr3_nt: TGCAGCGTTCGACAGGGTAATGAAAAACTGTTTTTT

v_call: TRBV5-1
j_call: TRBJ2-7
clone_size: NA
d_call: NA
cdr3_aa: CASSLVGDSYEQYF
cdr3_nt: TGCGCCAGCAGCTTGGTAGGGGACTCCTACGAGCAGTACTTC

v_call: TRBV30
j_call: TRBJ1-5
clone_size: NA
d_call: TRBD1
cdr3_aa: CAWSGAGGGNQPQHF
cdr3_nt: TGTGCCTGGAGTGGGGCAGGGGGAGGCAATCAGCCCCAGCATTTT

v_call: TRBV29-1
j_call: TRBJ1-5
clone_size: NA
d_call: NA
cdr3_aa: CSVKGGGNNQPQHF
cdr3_nt: TGCAGCGTCAAGGGGGGAGGGAACAATCAGCCCCAGCATTTT

v_call: TRBV7-9
j_call: TRBJ2-1
clone_size: few
d_call: TRBD1
cdr3_aa: CASSPRDRVRNEQFF
cdr3_nt: TGTGCCAGCAGCCCCAGGGACAGGGTGCGCAATGAGCAGTTCTTC

v_call: TRBV5-1
j_call: TRBJ2-7
clone_size: NA
d_call: NA
cdr3_aa: CASSLMAGEGYEQYF
cdr3_nt: TGCGCCAGCAGCTTGATGGCAGGGGAAGGCTACGAGCAGTACTTC

v_call: TRBV29-1
j_call: TRBJ2-5
clone_size: few
d_call: TRBD2
cdr3_aa: CSVVGLALETQYF
cdr3_nt: TGCAGCGTTGTAGGACTAGCGTTGGAGACCCAGTACTTC

v_call: TRBV11-2
j_call: TRBJ2-1
clone_size: NA
d_call: NA
cdr3_aa: CASSLGIYNEQFF
cdr3_nt: TGTGCCAGCAGCCTAGGTATCTACAATGAGCAGTTCTTC

v_call: TRBV7-6
j_call: TRBJ1-3
clone_size: NA
d_call: NA
cdr3_aa: CASSLATRLSGNTIYF
cdr3_nt: TGTGCCAGCAGCTTAGCCACGCGGCTTTCTGGAAACACCATATATTTT

v_call: TRBV29-1
j_call: TRBJ1-2
clone_size: NA
d_call: NA
cdr3_aa: CSVGTGRNYGYTF
cdr3_nt: TGCAGCGTTGGAACAGGGAGAAACTATGGCTACACCTTC

v_call: TRBV29-1
j_call: TRBJ1-3
clone_size: once
d_call: NA
cdr3_aa: CSVAGIYRNTIYF
cdr3_nt: TGCAGCGTGGCTGGGATCTACCGGAACACCATATATTTT

v_call: TRBV27
j_call: TRBJ2-7
clone_size: few
d_call: TRBD2
cdr3_aa: CASSLGTNYEQYF
cdr3_nt: TGTGCCAGCAGTTTAGGGACTAACTACGAGCAGTACTTC

v_call: TRBV7-9
j_call: TRBJ2-1
clone_size: few
d_call: NA
cdr3_aa: CASSLRHEQFF
cdr3_nt: TGTGCCAGCAGCTTAAGGCATGAGCAGTTCTTC

v_call: TRBV19
j_call: TRBJ2-1
clone_size: few
d_call: TRBD1
cdr3_aa: CASSIRDRPEQFF
cdr3_nt: TGTGCCAGTAGTATCCGGGACAGGCCTGAGCAGTTCTTC

v_call: TRBV5-6
j_call: TRBJ1-4
clone_size: NA
d_call: NA
cdr3_aa: CASSLGQTGEKLFF
cdr3_nt: TGTGCCAGCAGCTTAGGACAGACTGGTGAAAAACTGTTTTTT

v_call: TRBV5-1
j_call: TRBJ2-3
clone_size: NA
d_call: TRBD2
cdr3_aa: CASSLVSSGSPTDTQYF
cdr3_nt: TGCGCCAGCAGCTTGGTGTCCAGCGGGAGTCCCACAGATACGCAGTATTTT

v_call: TRBV18
j_call: TRBJ2-7
clone_size: NA
d_call: TRBD1
cdr3_aa: CASSPGTGSSYEQYF
cdr3_nt: TGTGCCAGCTCACCAGGGACAGGGAGCTCCTACGAGCAGTACTTC

v_call: TRBV29-1
j_call: TRBJ1-4
clone_size: few
d_call: NA
cdr3_aa: CSVEDLQRFGEKLFF
cdr3_nt: TGCAGCGTTGAAGATCTTCAAAGGTTTGGTGAAAAACTGTTTTTT

v_call: TRBV10-3
j_call: TRBJ2-2
clone_size: few
d_call: NA
cdr3_aa: CAISVRDSTGELFF
cdr3_nt: TGTGCCATCAGTGTTAGGGACTCCACCGGGGAGCTGTTTTTT

v_call: TRBV7-6
j_call: TRBJ2-6
clone_size: NA
d_call: NA
cdr3_aa: CASSLRAGANVLTF
cdr3_nt: TGTGCCAGCAGCTTAAGGGCTGGGGCCAACGTCCTGACTTTC

v_call: TRBV6-6
j_call: TRBJ2-1
clone_size: NA
d_call: NA
cdr3_aa: CASSSREGNEQFF
cdr3_nt: TGTGCCAGCAGTTCCCGAGAGGGTAATGAGCAGTTCTTC

v_call: TRBV6-5
j_call: TRBJ2-5
clone_size: few
d_call: NA
cdr3_aa: CASSPRRTQETQYF
cdr3_nt: TGTGCCAGCAGTCCACGACGGACTCAAGAGACCCAGTACTTC

v_call: TRBV25-1
j_call: TRBJ1-2
clone_size: NA
d_call: NA
cdr3_aa: CASSEYTIGYTF
cdr3_nt: TGTGCCAGCAGTGAATATACAATTGGCTACACCTTC

v_call: TRBV5-6
j_call: TRBJ1-1
clone_size: NA
d_call: TRBD1
cdr3_aa: CASSLVQGAEAFF
cdr3_nt: TGTGCCAGCAGCTTGGTGCAGGGGGCTGAAGCTTTCTTT

v_call: TRBV15
j_call: TRBJ2-1
clone_size: NA
d_call: NA
cdr3_aa: CATSRERELEQFF
cdr3_nt: TGTGCCACCAGCAGAGAACGGGAGCTTGAGCAGTTCTTC

v_call: TRBV4-1
j_call: TRBJ2-2
clone_size: few
d_call: TRBD2
cdr3_aa: CASSTQLAGGPYTGELFF
cdr3_nt: TGCGCCAGCAGCACCCAATTAGCGGGAGGGCCCTACACCGGGGAGCTGTTTTTT

v_call: TRBV6-5
j_call: TRBJ1-1
clone_size: few
d_call: NA
cdr3_aa: CASSYSIFEVNTEAFF
cdr3_nt: TGTGCCAGCAGTTACTCGATATTTGAGGTGAACACTGAAGCTTTCTTT

v_call: TRBV27
j_call: TRBJ2-1
clone_size: few
d_call: NA
cdr3_aa: CASSLSLSGTSYNEQFF
cdr3_nt: TGTGCCAGCAGTTTATCGTTAAGCGGGACATCCTACAATGAGCAGTTCTTC

v_call: TRBV4-1
j_call: TRBJ2-6
clone_size: NA
d_call: TRBD2
cdr3_aa: CASSPRLAALLRLGGANVLTF
cdr3_nt: TGCGCCAGCAGCCCCCGACTAGCGGCCCTCCTACGACTCGGAGGGGCCAACGTCCTGACTTTC

v_call: TRBV6-1
j_call: TRBJ1-6
clone_size: NA
d_call: NA
cdr3_aa: CASSDGQLLNSPLHF
cdr3_nt: TGTGCCAGCAGTGATGGGCAGCTCCTTAATTCACCCCTCCACTTT

v_call: TRBV29-1
j_call: TRBJ2-5
clone_size: NA
d_call: NA
cdr3_aa: CSVGEETQYF
cdr3_nt: TGCAGCGTTGGGGAGGAGACCCAGTACTTC

v_call: TRBV30
j_call: TRBJ1-1
clone_size: NA
d_call: NA
cdr3_aa: CAWSDWQGNTEAFF
cdr3_nt: TGTGCCTGGAGCGACTGGCAGGGGAACACTGAAGCTTTCTTT

v_call: TRBV15
j_call: TRBJ1-3
clone_size: NA
d_call: NA
cdr3_aa: CATSRAVGNTIYF
cdr3_nt: TGTGCCACCAGCAGAGCGGTTGGAAACACCATATATTTT

v_call: TRBV27
j_call: TRBJ1-1
clone_size: NA
d_call: TRBD1
cdr3_aa: CASTTVGQGAKYTEAFF
cdr3_nt: TGTGCCAGCACTACCGTCGGGCAGGGGGCTAAGTACACTGAAGCTTTCTTT